This T cell receptor beta chain stems from a study of TIL therapy for anti-PD-1-resistant metastatic lung cancer. Stated time point: pre-treatment sample, taken before nivolumab and TIL therapy. Most excised metastases sampled were pleural nodules or supraclavicular lymph nodes. This CDR3 has 15 residues. Germline CDR1 is SGDLS and CDR2 is YYNGEE. The trim removed 3 bases at V and 9 bases at J, leaving 6 bases unmatched. This was the immunoSEQ v3 assay. Repertoires were generated with immunoSEQ multiplex PCR, while TCRdb's copy carries only in-frame clones and drops some. The data show roughly 6,300 clones, 55% to 75% seen once.

The source was tumor tissue, collected at baseline. The chain is built from TRBV9 and TRBJ1-6, with TRBD1 matching over 10 bases. This sequence originates from a person between 25 and 80 years old with non-small cell lung cancer. CDR3 protein: CASSGQGAGGSPLHF. CDR3 DNA: TGTGCCAGCAGCGGACAGGGGGCCGGGGGTTCACCCCTCCACTTT.